One sample yielded the 23 T cell receptor beta chains listed below, sequenced in a study of CD4 and CD8 cells across lung adenocarcinoma regions. One entry per CDR3 protein results from TCRdb running MiXCR on the PCR reads. Among approximately 3,500 distinct CDR3 sequences listed, 55% to 60% were seen once. Sequenced: CD4+ T cells from the margin of a lung tumor. The source is a female donor with lung adenocarcinoma. The CD4 and CD8 labels of this study may be unreliable.

The V call is TRBV7-9, the J call TRBJ2-1; possible D gene TRBD2, 5 bases. The CDR3 is 14 residues long. The ends were cut back, 1 base at V and 3 bases at J, with 7 bases in the middle. Germline V lookup: CDR1 SEHNR, CDR2 FQNEAQ (reference sequence). In nucleotides, the CDR3 is TGTGCCAGCAGCTTAGGGGAGAACTACAATGAGCAGTTCTTC. This encodes CASSLGENYNEQFF.

This clonotype has just one count. The chain has TRBV12-3 or TRBV12-4 and TRBJ2-1, with a tentative D call TRBD2 (5 bases). V was trimmed by 6 bases and J by 7 bases, leaving 10 bases between them. CDR3 length: 12 amino acids. The CDR3 nucleotides are TGTGCCAGCAGCGGTCGCGGGAATGAGCAGTTCTTC. Its protein product is CASSGRGNEQFF.

This clonotype is medium-sized (0.01 to 0.1%). This may be a read error, as it is one base from a much larger clone. V is TRBV10-1 and J is TRBJ2-1; 8 positions match TRBD2. From germline, CDR1 is WNHNN and CDR2 SYGVQD (reference sequence). This CDR3 contains 13 residues. V gave up 6 bases and J gave up 10 bases; unmatched junction bases: 8. In DNA form, the CDR3 reads TGCGCCAGCAGGCGGGAGGACGCCTACGAGCAGTTCTTC. Translating it yields CASRREDAYEQFF.

V is TRBV12-3 or TRBV12-4 and J is TRBJ2-7, with a possible D match to TRBD1 (5 bases). The ends were cut back, 3 bases at V and 3 bases at J, with 9 bases in the middle. The CDR3 is 13 residues long. The chain's CDR3 is CASSLGRVYEQYF. The DNA for the CDR3 is TGTGCCAGCAGTTTGGGCAGGGTCTACGAGCAGTACTTC.

This clonotype is deemed medium-sized. The chain uses TRBV6-1 and TRBJ2-5, with no clear D. Germline-derived CDR1 and CDR2 are MNHNS and SASEGT. CDR3 size: 13 residues. Trimming left V 4 bases short and J 5 bases short, with 11 bases between. The CDR3, as DNA: TGTGCCAGCAGTGCCCAAAGGGCGGAGACCCAGTACTTC. This gives the protein CASSAQRAETQYF.

In this sample, this clonotype turned up a few times. The chain employs TRBV27 and TRBJ2-7; weak D call: TRBD1 (6 bases). The CDR3 spans 14 residues. With 3 bases removed from V and 3 bases from J, the gap between germline ends came to 12 bases. Looked up from germline, CDR1 is MNHEY and CDR2 is SMNVEV (reference sequence). The CDR3 loop is CASSFGRGHYEQYF. CDR3 sequence (DNA): TGTGCCAGCAGTTTCGGCAGGGGACACTACGAGCAGTACTTC.

This clonotype was detected a few times. This chain's CDR3 is CASRGLAGGLSGELFF. The CDR3 DNA follows: TGTGCCAGCAGGGGACTAGCGGGAGGGCTGAGCGGGGAGCTGTTTTTT. The rearrangement uses TRBV12-3 or TRBV12-4 and TRBJ2-2, with TRBD2 matching over 16 bases. Losses at the gene ends were 6 bases for V and 7 bases for J; bases not matched to a gene: 5. This CDR3 contains 16 residues.

This clonotype occurred once. V usage is TRBV6-1 and J usage is TRBJ2-7; TRBD1 matches at 10 bases. The germline V gene encodes CDR1 MNHNS and CDR2 SASEGT. Unmatched junction bases numbered 6, after V lost 6 bases and J lost 1 base. CDR3 length: 15 amino acids. CDR3 DNA: TGTGCCAGCAGCCGCCGGGACAGGGGTTCCTACGAGCAGTACTTC. This sequence encodes CASSRRDRGSYEQYF.

The CDR3 loop reads CASSQDRGTTEQYF. CDR3 DNA sequence: TGCGCCAGCAGCCAAGATCGGGGCACCACGGAGCAGTACTTC. The chain combines TRBV4-1 with TRBJ2-4; the D call may be TRBD1 or TRBD2 (5 bases each). V was clipped by 0 bases and J by 13 bases, with 16 bases between them. CDR1 is MGHRA, CDR2 YSYEKL, per germline. This CDR3 comprises 14 residues.

The V gene is TRBV10-3, the J gene TRBJ2-5; no reliable D call. The V gene lost 10 bases and the J gene lost 2 bases, with 14 bases spanning the gap. This CDR3 has 13 residues. Germline-derived CDR1 and CDR2 are ENHRY and SYGVKD. The CDR3 DNA reads TGTGCCACGACCAGCAGAATTCAAGAGACCCAGTACTTC. This translates into CATTSRIQETQYF.

This clonotype was counted only a few times. The genes are TRBV12-3 or TRBV12-4 and TRBJ2-1, with D hard to call. The DNA end favors TRBJ2-7, so the J call may be wrong. The CDR3 totals 14 residues. CDR3 DNA: TGTGCCAGCAGTTCAGAGACTGCGCCCTACGAGCAGTACTTC. This sequence encodes CASSSETAPYEQYF.

In DNA form, the CDR3 reads TGTGCCAGCAGTTACCCGACTAGCGGGAGGGCAGAAGGCAATGAGCAGTTCTTC. Protein product: CASSYPTSGRAEGNEQFF. V is TRBV6-8 and J is TRBJ2-1; TRBD2 aligns across 14 bases. The CDR3 has 18 residues. After removal of 2 bases from V and 6 bases from J, the junction contained 9 bases not matched to a gene. In germline, CDR1 is MNHGY, CDR2 SAAAGT.

Comment on this clonotype: The germline gene is not matched at one end of the junction; a read error may be the cause. The chain is built from TRBV10-3 and TRBJ2-3; D possibly corresponds to TRBD2 (7 bases). This CDR3 spans 15 amino acids. The V gene's germline CDR1 is ENHRY and CDR2 SYGVKD. The DNA of the CDR3 is TGTGCCATCGGTGGGGGCGGGAGCTGGGGAGAGACGCAGTACTTT. The encoded protein is CAIGGGGSWGETQYF.

This chain links TRBV6-2 or TRBV6-3 with TRBJ2-5, with D perhaps assigned TRBD1 or TRBD2 (5 bases each). Germline CDR1 MNHEY, CDR2 SVGEGT. The CDR3 runs to 17 residues. The ends were cut back, 4 bases at V and 0 bases at J, with 18 bases in the middle. The CDR3 sequence is CASSFVRDPMYQETQYF. The CDR3 DNA reads TGTGCCAGCAGTTTCGTGAGGGACCCTATGTACCAAGAGACCCAGTACTTC.

J is TRBJ2-7 and V is TRBV6-1; weak D call: TRBD2 (7 bases). Trimming pared 7 bases from V and 2 bases from J, leaving 18 bases between. Germline values: CDR1 MNHNS, CDR2 SASEGT. CDR3 length: 15 amino acids. The chain's CDR3 is CASTDGAGAPYEQYF. The CDR3, as DNA: TGTGCCAGCACCGACGGGGCGGGGGCTCCCTACGAGCAGTACTTC.

This chain joins TRBV25-1 and TRBJ2-3; 9 bases are shared with TRBD1. The assigned J gene may be wrong: the sequence end matches TRBJ2-1 better. This CDR3 contains 16 residues. From germline, CDR1 is MGHDK and CDR2 SYGVNS. CDR3 coding DNA: TGTGCCAGCAGTGAATGGGGGGACAGGGCTTACAATGAGCAGTTCTTC. Its protein is CASSEWGDRAYNEQFF.

The chain couples TRBV6-5 to TRBJ2-1, with TRBD2 matching 7 bases. The assigned J gene may be wrong: the sequence end matches TRBJ2-7 better. CDR3 length equals 17 residues. The germline gives CDR1 MNHEY, CDR2 SVGAGI. This chain's CDR3 is CASSIDYVSGGPYEQYF. CDR3 DNA: TGTGCCAGCAGTATCGACTACGTATCGGGAGGCCCCTACGAGCAGTACTTC.

CDR3 amino acids: CASSLGLAGNEQFF. CDR3 sequence (DNA): TGTGCCAGCAGTCTCGGACTAGCGGGTAATGAGCAGTTCTTC. V is TRBV6-1 and J is TRBJ2-1; 11 nucleotides match TRBD2. The V and J ends lost 5 bases and 7 bases, in that order; junction bases with no gene match: 4. The germline CDR1 and CDR2 sequences are MNHNS and SASEGT. CDR3 length: 14 residues.

A word on this clonotype: A much bigger clone sits one base away, suggesting this may be a read error. The rearrangement links TRBV20-1 to TRBJ2-1; 8 bases line up with TRBD2. The CDR3 totals 13 residues. Germline CDR1 and CDR2: DFQATT and SNEGSKA (reference sequence). CDR3 nucleotide sequence: TGCAGTGCTATTTCAGGACTAGCCTATGACCAGTTCTTC. Translating gives CSAISGLAYDQFF.

The chain combines TRBV10-2 with TRBJ2-5; D remains unclear. The end of the DNA aligns better with TRBJ2-7, so the J call may be wrong. Germline V CDR1 and CDR2: WSHSY, SAAADI. The CDR3 consists of 11 residues. The CDR3 DNA sequence: TGCGCCAGCAGTGATTACGACGAGCAGTACTTC. Translated: CASSDYDEQYF.

Comment on this clonotype: A read error may account for a junction end that differs from germline. Here the CDR3 reads CARGLSGTDTQYF. In DNA form, the CDR3 reads TGCGCCAGGGGTCTGAGCGGCACAGATACGCAGTATTTC. The genes are TRBV10-2 and TRBJ2-3, with D perhaps TRBD2 (5 bases). The CDR3 has 13 residues. The germline gives CDR1 WSHSY, CDR2 SAAADI.

This sequence joins TRBV27 and TRBJ2-1; 7 bases agree with TRBD2. Matching the DNA end better, TRBJ2-5 makes the J call doubtful. Germline lookup yields CDR1 MNHEY and CDR2 SMNVEV (reference sequence). The CDR3 extends over 15 amino acids. The CDR3: CASSLSTSFQETQYF. In DNA, the CDR3 is TGTGCCAGCAGTTTGTCGACTAGCTTCCAAGAGACCCAGTACTTC.

This clonotype has only a few counts. V gene TRBV6-1 combines with J gene TRBJ2-5; perhaps D is TRBD1 or TRBD2 (5 bases each). The closer fit of TRBJ2-7 to the DNA end suggests the J call may be wrong. There are 17 residues in the CDR3. Germline V gives CDR1 MNHNS, CDR2 SASEGT. CDR3 DNA sequence: TGTGCCAGCAGTCCAAACGGGGCCGCAAACAATATCTACGAGCAGTACTTC. The encoded protein is CASSPNGAANNIYEQYF.